In its sample, the clone carrying this TCR beta chain is medium-sized (0.01 to 0.1%). This sample is part of a study of CD8+CD57+ T cells in acquired aplastic anemia. For the study at large: Roughly 3.2 ug was the average amount of DNA from sorted CD4+ and CD8+ cells. Healthy donors had, on average, roughly 9.9 million reads for their CD4+ cells.

The use of genomic DNA as template underpinned the TCR beta VDJ and CDR3 profiling. A single record per CDR3 protein comes from TCRdb applying MiXCR to the reads. The sample lists 100,000 to 150,000 distinct CDR3 sequences, roughly 50% seen once, with roughly 2.5% in the top ten. Sequencing was carried out using sorted CD4+, CD8+, or CD8+CD57+ T cells (not recorded which) from PBMCs. The sequence came from a human donor in good health, serving as a control.

CDR3 amino acids: CASSSDLNYGYTF. CDR3 nucleotide sequence: TGTGCCAGCAGCTCGGACCTTAACTATGGCTACACCTTC. This rearrangement joins TRBV7-6 to TRBJ1-2; no clear D. Germline CDR1 SGHVS, CDR2 FNYEAQ. The CDR3 has 13 amino acids. V shed 4 bases and J shed 1 base, with 7 bases lying between them.